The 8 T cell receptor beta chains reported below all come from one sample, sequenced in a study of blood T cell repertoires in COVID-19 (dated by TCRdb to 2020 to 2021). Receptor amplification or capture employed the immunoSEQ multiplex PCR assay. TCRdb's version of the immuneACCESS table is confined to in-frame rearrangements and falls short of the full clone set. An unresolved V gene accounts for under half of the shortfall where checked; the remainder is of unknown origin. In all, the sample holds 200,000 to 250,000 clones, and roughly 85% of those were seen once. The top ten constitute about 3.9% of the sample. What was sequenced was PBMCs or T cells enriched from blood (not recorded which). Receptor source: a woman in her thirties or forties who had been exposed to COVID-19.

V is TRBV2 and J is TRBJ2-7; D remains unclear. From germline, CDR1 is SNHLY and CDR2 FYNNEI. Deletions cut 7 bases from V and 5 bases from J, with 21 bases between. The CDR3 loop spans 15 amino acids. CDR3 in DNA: TGTGCCAGCAAGGTGGCAGGTGGCACCCGTAACGAGCAGTACTTC. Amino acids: CASKVAGGTRNEQYF.

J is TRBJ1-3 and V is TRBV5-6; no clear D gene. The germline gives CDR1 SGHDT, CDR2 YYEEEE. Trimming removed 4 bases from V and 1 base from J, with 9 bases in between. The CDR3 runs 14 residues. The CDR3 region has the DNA TGTGCCAGCAGCCCCGAGGGATCTGGAAACACCATATATTTT. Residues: CASSPEGSGNTIYF.

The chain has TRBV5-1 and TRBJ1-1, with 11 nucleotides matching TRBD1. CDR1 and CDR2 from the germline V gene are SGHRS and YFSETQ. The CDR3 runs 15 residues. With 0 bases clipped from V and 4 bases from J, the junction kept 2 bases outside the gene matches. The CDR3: CASSLAGTGGTEAFF. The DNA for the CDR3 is TGCGCCAGCAGCTTGGCCGGGACAGGGGGCACTGAAGCTTTCTTT.

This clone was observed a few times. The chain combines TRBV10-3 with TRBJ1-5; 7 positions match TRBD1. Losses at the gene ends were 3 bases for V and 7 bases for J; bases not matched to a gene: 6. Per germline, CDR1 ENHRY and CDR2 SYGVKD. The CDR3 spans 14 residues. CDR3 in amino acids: CAISDRTGEQPQHF. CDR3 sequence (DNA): TGTGCCATCAGTGATCGAACAGGGGAGCAGCCCCAGCATTTT.

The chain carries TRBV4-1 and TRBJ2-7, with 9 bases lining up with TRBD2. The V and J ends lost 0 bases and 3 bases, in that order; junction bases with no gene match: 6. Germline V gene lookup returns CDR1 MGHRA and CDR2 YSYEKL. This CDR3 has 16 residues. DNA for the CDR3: TGCGCCAGCAGCCAAGATACGACTAGCGGTTTCTACGAGCAGTACTTC. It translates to CASSQDTTSGFYEQYF.

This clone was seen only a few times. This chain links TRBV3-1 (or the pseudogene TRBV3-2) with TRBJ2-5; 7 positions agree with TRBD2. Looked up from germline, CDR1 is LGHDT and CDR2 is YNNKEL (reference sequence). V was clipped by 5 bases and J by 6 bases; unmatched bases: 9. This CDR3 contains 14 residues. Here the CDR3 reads CASSVGREGKTQYF. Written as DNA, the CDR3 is TGTGCCAGCAGCGTGGGCAGGGAGGGGAAGACCCAGTACTTC.

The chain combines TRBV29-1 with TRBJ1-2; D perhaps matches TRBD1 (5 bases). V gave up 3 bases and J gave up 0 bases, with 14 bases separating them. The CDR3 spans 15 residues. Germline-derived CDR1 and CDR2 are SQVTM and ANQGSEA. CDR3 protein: CSVDGRDLANYGYTF. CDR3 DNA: TGCAGCGTTGATGGTCGGGACTTAGCTAACTATGGCTACACCTTC.

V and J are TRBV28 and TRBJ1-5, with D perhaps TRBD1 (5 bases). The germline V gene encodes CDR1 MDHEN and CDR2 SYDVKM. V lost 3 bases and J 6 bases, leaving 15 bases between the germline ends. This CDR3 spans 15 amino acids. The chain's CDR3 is CASSFSQGAGQPQHF. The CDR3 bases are TGTGCCAGCAGTTTCAGTCAAGGGGCCGGTCAGCCCCAGCATTTT.